The 13 T cell receptor beta chains presented below share a single source sample, sequenced in a study of a mutant IDH1 vaccine in newly diagnosed glioma (TCRdb year 2021). Library preparation used the immunoSEQ multiplex PCR assay. The table was pulled from immuneACCESS by TCRdb, which kept in-frame rearrangements only. Such tables lose some clones; where checked, under half of the loss comes from unresolved V genes, and the rest has no known cause. For this sample the table gives about 59,000 clones, of which about 90% were detected only once. The top ten hold roughly 2.5% of the sample. What the time point label conveys for this sample: baseline, week 1 (first vaccination visit). The sample's treatment or condition, from its label and the paper: pre-vaccination baseline after standard-of-care therapy. This sample comprised PBMCs, obtained from a glioma patient treated with radiotherapy, temozolomide or both. The receptors were gathered from a man aged 50 to 60 with glioma.

The J gene is TRBJ1-5, the V gene TRBV7-2, with 7 nucleotides matching TRBD1. V was pared by 4 bases and J by 1 base, with 10 bases of the junction left unmatched. Germline V gives CDR1 SGHTA, CDR2 FQGNSA. The CDR3 length is 17 residues. The CDR3: CASSSSWGRGSNQPQHF. As DNA, the CDR3 is TGTGCCAGCAGCTCCTCCTGGGGCAGGGGGAGCAATCAGCCCCAGCATTTT.

This clone was picked up a small number of times. The V gene is TRBV7-2, the J gene TRBJ2-7, with TRBD1 as a possible D gene (5 bases). Germline-derived CDR1 and CDR2 are SGHTA and FQGNSA. Trimming pared 6 bases from V and 1 base from J, leaving 10 bases between. The CDR3 has 13 amino acids. The CDR3 DNA sequence: TGTGCCAGCAGTAGGGGTCCGTCCTACGAGCAGTACTTC. Its translation: CASSRGPSYEQYF.

V and J are TRBV4-2 and TRBJ2-4; D not resolved. The CDR3 contains 14 residues. The germline V gene encodes CDR1 LGHNA and CDR2 YNFKEQ. V was shortened by 0 bases and J by 3 bases, with 6 bases between the two germline ends. The CDR3 DNA reads as TGTGCCAGCAGCCAAGAGTTGAGCAAAAACATTCAGTACTTC. Encoded protein: CASSQELSKNIQYF.

J is TRBJ2-1 and V is TRBV2; the match to TRBD1 covers 8 bases. The CDR3 has 15 residues. V was pared by 11 bases and J by 0 bases, with 9 bases of the junction left unmatched. Germline CDR1 and CDR2: SNHLY and FYNNEI. The CDR3 DNA reads as TGTGCCGGAAAGACAGGGGACAGCTCCTACAATGAGCAGTTCTTC. Protein sequence: CAGKTGDSSYNEQFF.

The chain joins TRBV27 to TRBJ1-1; tentatively, D is TRBD1 (5 bases). V lost 9 bases and J lost 2, with 16 bases in between. The CDR3 length is 14 residues. The germline gives CDR1 MNHEY, CDR2 SMNVEV (reference sequence). CDR3 sequence: CASGDGWENTEAFF. For the CDR3, the DNA is TGTGCCAGTGGGGACGGGTGGGAAAACACTGAAGCTTTCTTT.

This chain's CDR3 is CASSFEGRTDTQYF. CDR3 DNA sequence: TGTGCCAGCAGCTTCGAAGGGCGCACAGATACGCAGTATTTT. The chain has TRBV11-2 and TRBJ2-3; D gene unclear. Germline V lookup: CDR1 SGHAT, CDR2 FQNNGV. The CDR3 has 14 residues. Trimming stripped 3 bases from V and 1 base from J, with 8 bases between.

The V and J genes are TRBV7-9 and TRBJ1-2; D remains unclear. The germline V and J ends were trimmed by 1 base and 4 bases, with 13 bases remaining between them. Germline lookup yields CDR1 SEHNR and CDR2 FQNEAQ (reference sequence). The CDR3 has 15 residues. The CDR3 bases are TGTGCCAGCAGCTTAGGCTACCGCTATGGCTATGGCTACACCTTC. Amino acid sequence: CASSLGYRYGYGYTF.

The rearrangement joins TRBV5-3 to TRBJ2-7; no clear D. TRBV5-3 is treated as an ORF (open reading frame) with a function not yet certain. V was shortened by 5 bases and J by 2 bases, with 8 bases between the two germline ends. The CDR3 contains 12 residues. In nucleotides, the CDR3 is TGTGCCAGAAGTCAGGTCCCCTACGAGCAGTACTTC. It translates to CARSQVPYEQYF.

The count of this clone is one. V usage is TRBV15 and J usage is TRBJ2-5; no definite D call. This CDR3 spans 12 amino acids. Trimming took 6 bases from V and 0 from J, leaving 5 bases between them. Per the germline V gene, CDR1 is LNHNV and CDR2 is YYDKDF (reference sequence). The CDR3 DNA is TGTGCCACCAGTAAACACCAAGAGACCCAGTACTTC. It encodes CATSKHQETQYF. The full variable domain, rest sourced from reference TRBV15 and TRBJ2-5, is DAMVIQNPRYQVTQFGKPVTLSCSQTLNHNVMYWYQQKSSQAPKLLFHYYDKDFNNEADTPDNFQSRRPNTSFCFLDIRSPGLGDTAMYLCATSKHQETQYFGPGTRLLVL.

This chain uses TRBV19 with TRBJ1-1; TRBD1 aligns across 11 bases. Germline V gene lookup returns CDR1 LNHDA and CDR2 SQIVND (reference sequence). Trimming removed 3 bases from V and 5 bases from J; junction bases left unmatched: 2. CDR3 length: 14 residues. CDR3: CASSIGTGGTEAFF. The DNA of the CDR3 is TGTGCCAGTAGTATCGGGACAGGGGGGACTGAAGCTTTCTTT.

The chain has TRBV4-1 and TRBJ2-4, with D tentatively TRBD2 (7 bases). The CDR3 runs 17 residues. Deletions cut 0 bases from V and 1 base from J, with 13 bases between. From germline, CDR1 is MGHRA and CDR2 YSYEKL. CDR3 in amino acids: CASSQETGRGAKNIQYF. The CDR3 coding sequence is TGCGCCAGCAGCCAAGAAACAGGGAGGGGGGCCAAAAACATTCAGTACTTC.

This clone was seen once. CDR3: CASSNRDAPGTGSYEQYF. As DNA, the CDR3 is TGTGCCAGCAGCAATAGGGACGCCCCCGGGACAGGCTCCTACGAGCAGTACTTC. The chain is built from TRBV7-8 and TRBJ2-7; the match to TRBD1 covers 8 bases. CDR3 length: 18 amino acids. V shed 5 bases, J shed 0 bases, and the junction held 15 bases outside the gene matches. From germline, CDR1 is SGHVS and CDR2 FQNEAQ.

The chain links TRBV7-3 to TRBJ2-1; possibly TRBD2 for D (6 bases). Germline loops: CDR1 SGHTA, CDR2 FQGTGA. Trimming shortened V by 3 bases and J by 0 bases, and 12 bases separated the two germline ends. This CDR3 comprises 16 residues. The DNA of the CDR3 is TGTGCCAGCAGCTTCTCGGGGGTTGGCTCCTACAATGAGCAGTTCTTC. It is translated as CASSFSGVGSYNEQFF.